The entry below gives a single T cell receptor (beta chain) sequence along with its context. Its matching antigen is unknown. Germline CDR1 reads SGDLS; CDR2 reads YYNGEE. The V end lost 0 bases, the J end lost 10 bases, and 14 bases lay between the germline ends. The length of the CDR3 is 14 residues. The method was immunoSEQ multiplex PCR; TCRdb's version includes in-frame clones alone and lacks a portion of them. The sample yields some 630,000 clones, 96% seen once. Naive CD8 cells, CD45RO-negative and positively selected for CCR7, excluded terminally differentiated effector memory CD45RA+ cells. The sample is drawn from a study of shared clonotypes between healthy human individuals. Study as a whole: Three plates each covered CD4 naive and memory; CD8 naive two, CD8 memory one.

General study results and limits: Naive subsets tended to show greater estimated richness than memory subsets. Investigators collected only blood, and repertoires in tissues likely differ. The sharing of about 5% of naive CD4 clonotypes was seen across a handful of donors.

The sequenced sample consisted of naive CD8+ T cells sorted from blood. The genes are TRBV9 and TRBJ2-1; no definite D call. The clonotype comes from a woman in her 30s in good health. The CDR3: CASSVAWGTAEQFF. CDR3 DNA: TGTGCCAGCAGCGTAGCTTGGGGAACGGCGGAGCAGTTCTTC.